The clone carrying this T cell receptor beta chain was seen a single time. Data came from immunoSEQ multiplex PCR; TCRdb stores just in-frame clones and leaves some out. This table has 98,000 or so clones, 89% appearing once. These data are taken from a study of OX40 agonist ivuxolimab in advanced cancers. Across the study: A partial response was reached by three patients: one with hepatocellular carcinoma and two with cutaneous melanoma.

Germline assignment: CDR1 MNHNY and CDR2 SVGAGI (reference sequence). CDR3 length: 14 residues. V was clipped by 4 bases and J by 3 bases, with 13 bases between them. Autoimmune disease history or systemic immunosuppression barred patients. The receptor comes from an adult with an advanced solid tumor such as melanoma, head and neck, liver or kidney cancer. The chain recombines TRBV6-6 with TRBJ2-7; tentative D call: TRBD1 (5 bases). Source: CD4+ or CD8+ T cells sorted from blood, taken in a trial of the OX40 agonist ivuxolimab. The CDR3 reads CASSLSPGFYEQYF. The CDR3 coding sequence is TGTGCCAGCAGTTTGTCACCAGGGTTCTACGAGCAGTACTTC.